A few counts support the clone carrying this T cell receptor beta chain. Its antigen is not known. The sample originates from a study of T cells after yellow fever vaccination. Study observations and caveats: The appearance of a small share of clonotypes in both CD4 and CD8 compartments was observed.

TCRdb reprocessed the 5' RACE reads via MiXCR and lists one record per CDR3 protein. The sample consists of some 550,000 distinct CDR3 sequences, around 21% of them appearing once. The CDR3 runs to 15 residues. Germline V CDR1 and CDR2: MGHDK, SYGVNS. V was pared by 1 base and J by 7 bases, with 15 bases between. Sequencing was performed on PBMCs, taken 15 days after the yellow fever booster vaccination. The receptor comes from a man aged 30 to 45 who received the YFV17D yellow fever vaccine. The chain is built from TRBV25-1 and TRBJ2-3, with D perhaps matching TRBD2 (6 bases). CDR3 nucleotides: TGTGCCAGCAGTGAATTACATGCGGGGACGTATACGCAGTATTTT. Residues: CASSELHAGTYTQYF.